Below, one T cell receptor (beta chain) is given with its context. Its matching antigen is unknown. The record originates from a study of graft-versus-host responses after intestinal transplantation. V gave up 2 bases and J gave up 4 bases, with 9 bases separating them. The CDR3 runs 14 residues. Per germline, CDR1 MNHNY and CDR2 SVGAGI (reference sequence). Profiling relied on immunoSEQ multiplex PCR, and the TCRdb table lists in-frame clones only, not all of them. The profile shows 74,000 or so clones, about 90% of them singletons. Study-level points and caveats: There was an association between peak levels of circulating GvH clones and early post-transplant HvG declines.

The chain links TRBV6-6 to TRBJ2-1; tentative D call: TRBD2 (6 bases). The TCR comes from a human patient who received an intestinal transplant, so some T cells may come from the graft donor. The material sequenced was PBMCs, taken 98 days after intestinal transplantation. CDR3 sequence (DNA): TGTGCCAGCAGTTACGCGGAGGGATACAATGAGCAGTTCTTC. Translated, it gives CASSYAEGYNEQFF.